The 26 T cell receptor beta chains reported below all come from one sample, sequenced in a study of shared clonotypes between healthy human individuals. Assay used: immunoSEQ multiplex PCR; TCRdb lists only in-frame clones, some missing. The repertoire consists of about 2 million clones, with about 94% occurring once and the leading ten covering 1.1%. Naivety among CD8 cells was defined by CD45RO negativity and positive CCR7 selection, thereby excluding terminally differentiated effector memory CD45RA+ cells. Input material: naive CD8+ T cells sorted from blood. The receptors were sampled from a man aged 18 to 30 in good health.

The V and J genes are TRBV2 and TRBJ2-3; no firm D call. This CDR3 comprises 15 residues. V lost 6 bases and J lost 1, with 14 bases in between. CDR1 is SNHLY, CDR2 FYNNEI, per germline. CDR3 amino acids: CASRRVILGTDTQYF. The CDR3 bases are TGTGCCAGCAGACGAGTGATCCTGGGCACAGATACGCAGTATTTT.

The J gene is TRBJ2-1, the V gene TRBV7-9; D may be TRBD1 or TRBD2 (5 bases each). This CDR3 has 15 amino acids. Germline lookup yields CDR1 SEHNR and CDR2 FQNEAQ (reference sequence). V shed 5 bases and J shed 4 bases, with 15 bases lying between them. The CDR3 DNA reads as TGTGCCAGCAGCCCCCCCGGGGACGGATACAATGAGCAGTTCTTC. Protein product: CASSPPGDGYNEQFF.

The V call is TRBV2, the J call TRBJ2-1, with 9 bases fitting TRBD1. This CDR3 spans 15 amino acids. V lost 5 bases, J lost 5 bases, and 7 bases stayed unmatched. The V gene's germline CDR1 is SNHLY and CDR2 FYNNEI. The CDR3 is CASSPLDRGNNEQFF. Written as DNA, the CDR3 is TGTGCCAGCAGTCCCCTGGACAGGGGAAACAATGAGCAGTTCTTC.

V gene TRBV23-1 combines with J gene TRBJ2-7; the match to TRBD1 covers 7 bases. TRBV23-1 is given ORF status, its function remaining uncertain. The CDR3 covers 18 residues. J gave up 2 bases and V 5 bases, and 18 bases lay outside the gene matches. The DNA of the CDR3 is TGCGCCAGCAGTAAACAGGGGTTGACCCCTGAGAGCCCCTACGAGCAGTACTTC. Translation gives CASSKQGLTPESPYEQYF.

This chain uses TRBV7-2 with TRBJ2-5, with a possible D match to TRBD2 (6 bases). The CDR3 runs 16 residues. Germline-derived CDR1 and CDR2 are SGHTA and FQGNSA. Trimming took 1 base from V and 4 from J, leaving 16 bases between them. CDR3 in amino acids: CASSLGILRGGETQYF. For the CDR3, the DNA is TGTGCCAGCAGCTTAGGGATCTTGAGGGGAGGAGAGACCCAGTACTTC.

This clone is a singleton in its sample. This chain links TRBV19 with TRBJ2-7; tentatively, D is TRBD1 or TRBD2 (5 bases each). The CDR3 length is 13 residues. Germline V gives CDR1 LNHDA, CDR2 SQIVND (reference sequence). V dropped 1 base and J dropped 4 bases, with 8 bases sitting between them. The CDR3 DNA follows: TGTGCCAGTAGTATAGGAGGGGAGTACGAGCAGTACTTC. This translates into CASSIGGEYEQYF.

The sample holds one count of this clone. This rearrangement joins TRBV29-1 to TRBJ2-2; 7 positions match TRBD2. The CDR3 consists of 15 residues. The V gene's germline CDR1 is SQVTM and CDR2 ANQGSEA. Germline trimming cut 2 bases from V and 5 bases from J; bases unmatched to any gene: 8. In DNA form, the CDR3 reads TGCAGCGTTGAATATGGAGGACTAGGGACCGGGGAGCTGTTTTTT. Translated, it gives CSVEYGGLGTGELFF.

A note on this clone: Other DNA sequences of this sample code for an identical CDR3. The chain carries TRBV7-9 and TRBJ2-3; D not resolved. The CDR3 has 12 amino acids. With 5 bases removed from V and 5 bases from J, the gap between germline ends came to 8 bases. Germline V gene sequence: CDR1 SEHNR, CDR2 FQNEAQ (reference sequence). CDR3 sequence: CASSPLGDTQYF. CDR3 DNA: TGTGCCAGCAGCCCCCTTGGAGATACGCAGTATTTT.

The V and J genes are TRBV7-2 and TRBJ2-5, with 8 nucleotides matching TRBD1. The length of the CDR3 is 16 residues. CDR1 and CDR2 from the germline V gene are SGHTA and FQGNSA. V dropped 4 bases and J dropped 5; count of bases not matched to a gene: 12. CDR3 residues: CASSSVSDRDAETQYF. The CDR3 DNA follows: TGTGCCAGCAGCTCTGTATCGGACAGGGACGCGGAGACCCAGTACTTC.

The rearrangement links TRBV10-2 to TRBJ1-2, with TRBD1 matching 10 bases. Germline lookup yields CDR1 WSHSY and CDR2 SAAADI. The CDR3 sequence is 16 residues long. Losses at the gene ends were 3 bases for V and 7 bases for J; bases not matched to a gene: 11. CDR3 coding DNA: TGCGCCAGCAGTGACCTACTCGGGACAGGGGTTGGTGGCTACACCTTC. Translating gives CASSDLLGTGVGGYTF.

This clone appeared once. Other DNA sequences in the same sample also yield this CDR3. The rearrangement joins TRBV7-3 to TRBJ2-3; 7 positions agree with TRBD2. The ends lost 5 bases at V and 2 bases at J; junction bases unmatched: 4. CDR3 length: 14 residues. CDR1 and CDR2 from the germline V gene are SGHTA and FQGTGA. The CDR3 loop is CASSLSGDTDTQYF. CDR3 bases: TGTGCCAGCAGCCTGAGCGGGGACACAGATACGCAGTATTTT. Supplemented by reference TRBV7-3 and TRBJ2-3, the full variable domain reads GAGVSQTPSNKVTEKGKYVELRCDPISGHTALYWYRQSLGQGPEFLIYFQGTGAADDSGLPNDRFFAVRPEGSVSTLKIQRTERGDSAVYLCASSLSGDTDTQYFGPGTRLTVL.

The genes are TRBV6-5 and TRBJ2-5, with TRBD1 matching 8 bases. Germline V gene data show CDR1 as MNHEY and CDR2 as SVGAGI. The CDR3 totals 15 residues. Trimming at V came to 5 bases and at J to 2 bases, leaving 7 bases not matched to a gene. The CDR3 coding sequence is TGTGCCAGCAGTCCGAGACAGGGGCGGCAAGAGACCCAGTACTTC. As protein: CASSPRQGRQETQYF.

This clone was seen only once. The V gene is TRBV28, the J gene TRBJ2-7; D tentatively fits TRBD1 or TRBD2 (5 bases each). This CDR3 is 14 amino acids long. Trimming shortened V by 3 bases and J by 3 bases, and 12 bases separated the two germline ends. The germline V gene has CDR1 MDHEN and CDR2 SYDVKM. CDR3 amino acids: CASSLRGVRYEQYF. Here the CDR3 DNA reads TGTGCCAGCAGTTTGAGAGGGGTCCGCTACGAGCAGTACTTC.

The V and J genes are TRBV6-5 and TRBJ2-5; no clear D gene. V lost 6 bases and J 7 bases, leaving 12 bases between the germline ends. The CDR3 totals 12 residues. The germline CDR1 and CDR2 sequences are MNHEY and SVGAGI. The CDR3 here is CASRSDPGTQYF. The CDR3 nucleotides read TGTGCCAGCAGATCGGACCCGGGGACCCAGTACTTC.

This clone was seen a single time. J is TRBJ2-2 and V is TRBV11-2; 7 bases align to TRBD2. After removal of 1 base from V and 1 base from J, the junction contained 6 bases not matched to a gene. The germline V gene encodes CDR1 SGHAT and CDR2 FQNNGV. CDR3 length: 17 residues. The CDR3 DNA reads TGTGCCAGCAGCTTAGTGGGGCTAGCGGTGAACACCGGGGAGCTGTTTTTT. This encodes CASSLVGLAVNTGELFF.

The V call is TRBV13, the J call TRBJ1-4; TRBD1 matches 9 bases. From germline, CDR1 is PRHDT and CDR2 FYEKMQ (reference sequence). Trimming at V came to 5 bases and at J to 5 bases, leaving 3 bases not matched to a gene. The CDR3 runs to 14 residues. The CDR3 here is CASSLDRGNEKLFF. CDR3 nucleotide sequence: TGTGCCAGCAGCCTCGACAGGGGGAATGAAAAACTGTTTTTT. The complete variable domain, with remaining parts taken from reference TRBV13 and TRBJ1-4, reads AAGVIQSPRHLIKEKRETATLKCYPIPRHDTVYWYQQGPGQDPQFLISFYEKMQSDKGSIPDRFSAQQFSDYHSELNMSSLELGDSALYFCASSLDRGNEKLFFGSGTQLSVL.

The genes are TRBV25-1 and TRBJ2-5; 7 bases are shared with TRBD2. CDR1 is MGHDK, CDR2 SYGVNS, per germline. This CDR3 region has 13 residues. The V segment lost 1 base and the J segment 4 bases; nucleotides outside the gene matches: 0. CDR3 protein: CASSESGGETQYF. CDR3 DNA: TGTGCCAGCAGTGAATCGGGGGGAGAGACCCAGTACTTC.

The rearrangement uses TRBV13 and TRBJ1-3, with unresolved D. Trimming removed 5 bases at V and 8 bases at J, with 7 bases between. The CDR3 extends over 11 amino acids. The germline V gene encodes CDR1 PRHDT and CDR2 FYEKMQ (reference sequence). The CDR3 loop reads CASSPGDTIYF. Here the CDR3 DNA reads TGTGCCAGCAGCCCGGGCGACACCATATATTTT.

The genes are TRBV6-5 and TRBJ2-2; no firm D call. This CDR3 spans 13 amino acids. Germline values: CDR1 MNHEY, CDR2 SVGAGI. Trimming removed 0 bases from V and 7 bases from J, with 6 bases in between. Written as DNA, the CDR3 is TGTGCCAGCAGTTACTCGACGCTCGGGGAGCTGTTTTTT. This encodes CASSYSTLGELFF.

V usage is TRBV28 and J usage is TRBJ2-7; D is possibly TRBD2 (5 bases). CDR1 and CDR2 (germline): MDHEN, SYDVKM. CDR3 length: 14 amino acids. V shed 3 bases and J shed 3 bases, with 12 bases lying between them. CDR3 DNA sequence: TGTGCCAGCAGTTTGAGGGAGCGAAGCTACGAGCAGTACTTC. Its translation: CASSLRERSYEQYF.

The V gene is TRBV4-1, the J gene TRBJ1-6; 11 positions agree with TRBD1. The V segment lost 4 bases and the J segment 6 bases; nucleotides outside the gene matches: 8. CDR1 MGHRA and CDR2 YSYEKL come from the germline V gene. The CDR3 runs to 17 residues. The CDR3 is CASSPSPGTGGNSPLHF. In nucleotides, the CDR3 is TGCGCCAGCAGCCCAAGTCCCGGGACAGGGGGTAATTCACCCCTCCACTTT.

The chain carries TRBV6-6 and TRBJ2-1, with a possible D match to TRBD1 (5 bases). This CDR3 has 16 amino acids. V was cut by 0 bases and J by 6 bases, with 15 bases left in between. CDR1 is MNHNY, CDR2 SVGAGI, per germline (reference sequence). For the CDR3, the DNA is TGTGCCAGCAGTTACTCGATACAGGCCGACCTCAATGAGCAGTTCTTC. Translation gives CASSYSIQADLNEQFF.

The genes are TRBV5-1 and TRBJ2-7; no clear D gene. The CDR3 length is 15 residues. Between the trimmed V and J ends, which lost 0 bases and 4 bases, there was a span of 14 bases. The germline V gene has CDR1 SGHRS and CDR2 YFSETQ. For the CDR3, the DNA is TGCGCCAGCAGCTTGGCGGAGTTATATTCGTACGAGCAGTACTTC. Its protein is CASSLAELYSYEQYF.

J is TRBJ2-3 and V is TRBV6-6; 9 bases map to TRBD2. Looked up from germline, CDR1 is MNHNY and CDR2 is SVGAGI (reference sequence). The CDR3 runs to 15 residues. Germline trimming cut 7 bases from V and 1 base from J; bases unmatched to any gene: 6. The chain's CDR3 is CASMASGTGTDTQYF. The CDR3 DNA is TGTGCCAGCATGGCTAGCGGGACCGGCACAGATACGCAGTATTTT.

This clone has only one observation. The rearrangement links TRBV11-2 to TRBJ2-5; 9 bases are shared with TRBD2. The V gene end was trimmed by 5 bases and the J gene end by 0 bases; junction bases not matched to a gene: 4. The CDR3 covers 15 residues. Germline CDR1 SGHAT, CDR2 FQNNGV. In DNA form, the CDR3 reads TGTGCCAGCAGCAGTAGCGGGAGAGACCAAGAGACCCAGTACTTC. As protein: CASSSSGRDQETQYF.

CDR3 DNA: TGCGCCAGCAGTGACGGCCTAGCGGAGCTCACAGATACGCAGTATTTT. Translating gives CASSDGLAELTDTQYF. This chain links TRBV10-1 with TRBJ2-3; 7 bases map to TRBD2. Trimming cost V 3 bases and J 2 bases; bases outside gene matches: 8. In germline, CDR1 is WNHNN, CDR2 SYGVQD (reference sequence). This CDR3 comprises 16 residues.